This T cell receptor beta chain was found in a study of T cell repertoires in cytomegalovirus infection (dated by TCRdb to the late 2010s). Notes on the research overall: Donor HLA type was relevant to the analysis, because carriage of CMV infection together with the matching HLA type was indicated by public TCR beta signatures. Paper-wide results and their limitations: The ex vivo response was dominated by HLA-C-restricted CMV-specific TCR beta clonotypes, which also provided the single most frequent clonotype in two of eight donors. Carriers of CMV infection plus the relevant HLA type were discriminated by the cumulative frequency of public TCR beta family members in the study cohort and in an independent 352-donor cohort.

TCRdb shows the sequencer as Illumina HiSeq 1500. The raw public reads went through TCRdb reprocessing: fastp at Q25, MiXCR clone calling, in-frame beta chains kept. One record per CDR3 amino acid sequence lists the most common genes and DNA. This sample lists approximately 240,000 distinct CDR3 sequences; more than 9% were detected once. Approximately 1.6% of the sample is held by the ten biggest clonotypes. This clonotype was found many times. Its antigen is not yet known. Base qualities are not at hand, and no much larger clone is one base apart. The CDR1 and CDR2 encoded by the germline V gene are LGHNA and YNFKEQ. The junction carries 10 bases between V and J, which are trimmed by 1 base and 6 bases respectively. The CDR3 sequence holds 15 residues, the cysteine and phenylalanine included. Just the 45-base CDR3 DNA is kept, in frame starting at base 1.

The clonotype was recovered from a human donor in good health (CMV status not recorded). Some clones in this sample may be carry-over from other donors' samples. Here the chain combines TRBV4-2 and TRBJ1-6, with a weak D call of TRBD1 (6 bases match). Sequencing was carried out using PBMCs. The nucleotide sequence reads TGTGCCAGCAGCCAAGCGGACAGCATTAATTCACCCCTCCACTTT. This codes for CASSQADSINSPLHF.